This T cell receptor beta chain was captured in a study of graft-versus-host responses after intestinal transplantation. Study-level information: Anti-thymocyte globulin induction preceded roughly 3 years of tacrolimus and steroid maintenance in all recipients.

Study-level points and caveats: Present in recipient marrow, GvH clones included some that appeared first in ileum or blood. Association was observed between peak circulating GvH clone levels and early post-transplant HvG declines.

J was trimmed by 2 bases and V by 2 bases; bases with no gene match: 3. The germline V gene has CDR1 SGHTA and CDR2 FQGNSA. CDR3 length equals 14 residues. The table came from immunoSEQ multiplex PCR; TCRdb's copy has only in-frame clones and leaves some out. The data hold about 110,000 clones, with more than 90% observed a single time. Details on this clone: The antigen is unknown.

Sequenced here: unstimulated CD4+ T cells sorted from spleen or lymph node cells, sampled before transplant. The TCR sequence derives from a human donor who was the organ donor for an intestinal transplant. The chain has TRBV7-2 and TRBJ2-7; 7 bases fit TRBD1. The CDR3: CASSLRDRTYEQYF. The CDR3, as DNA: TGTGCCAGCAGCTTACGGGACAGAACCTACGAGCAGTACTTC. Drawing the rest from reference TRBV7-2 and TRBJ2-7, the complete variable domain is GAGVSQSPSNKVTEKGKDVELRCDPISGHTALYWYRQSLGQGLEFLIYFQGNSAPDKSGLPSDRFSAERTGGSVSTLTIQRTQQEDSAVYLCASSLRDRTYEQYFGPGTRLTVT.